This TCR beta chain emerged from a study of cytomegalovirus exposure and HLA in healthy donors. Study at large: T cells numbering some 170 million yielded some 100 million unique TCR beta sequences in an earlier analysis. Findings of the study overall: Versus the roughly 690-donor mean, an Asian-associated ancestry cluster reportedly showed fewer N-insertions in a later analysis. Later analysis identified several of the most significant clusters that appeared linked to common viral pathogens. Equally common other TCR beta chains were less clonally expanded than HLA-associated ones, a later analysis found.

Germline trimming cut 4 bases from V and 4 bases from J; bases unmatched to any gene: 9. This CDR3 comprises 15 residues. Note on this clone: What it recognizes is unknown.

The PCR contained 60 Vbeta and 13 Jbeta primers. The table came from immunoSEQ multiplex PCR; TCRdb's copy has only in-frame clones and leaves some out. The data hold 150,000 to 200,000 clones, with roughly 77% observed a single time. The sample was PBMCs. The sequence was obtained from a woman between 50 and 59 years old in good health and CMV-seronegative. This rearrangement joins TRBV6-7 to TRBJ1-2; 7 nucleotides line up with TRBD1. TRBV6-7 is an ORF for which the function is uncertain. The CDR3 protein is CASSLSSGDSYGYTF. As DNA, the CDR3 is TGTGCCAGCAGTTTATCGTCAGGGGACAGCTATGGCTACACCTTC.